A single sample gave rise to the 27 T cell receptor beta chains below, sequenced in a study of technical replicates of blood from a few donors. The assay was immunoSEQ multiplex PCR, and TCRdb's table has in-frame clones only and misses some. The sample includes about 94,000 clones, about 96% of them seen just once. Input material: T cells isolated from PBMCs. The receptors were gathered from a human donor in good health.

The V and J genes are TRBV16 and TRBJ2-1; TRBD2 might be the D (5 bases). V was trimmed by 5 bases and J by 0 bases, leaving 11 bases between them. Germline lookup yields CDR1 KGHSY and CDR2 FQNENV. This CDR3 has 15 amino acids. The CDR3 DNA reads as TGTGCCAGCAGCGGAGGCGCAAGCTCCTACAATGAGCAGTTCTTC. Translation: CASSGGASSYNEQFF.

CDR3: CASGMGQGLTDTQYF. The CDR3 nucleotides read TGTGCCAGCGGGATGGGACAGGGCTTGACAGATACGCAGTATTTT. The chain links TRBV18 to TRBJ2-3, with 9 bases matching TRBD1. CDR3 size: 15 residues. CDR1 and CDR2 (germline): KGHSH, LQKENI. V was pared by 8 bases and J by 3 bases, with 9 bases of the junction left unmatched. The full variable domain, its missing parts supplied by reference TRBV18 and TRBJ2-3, is NAGVMQNPRHLVRRRGQEARLRCSPMKGHSHVYWYRQLPEEGLKFMVYLQKENIIDESGMPKERFSAEFPKEGPSILRIQQVVRGDSAAYFCASGMGQGLTDTQYFGPGTRLTVL.

The chain uses TRBV5-1 and TRBJ2-7, with 9 bases aligning to TRBD1. CDR1 and CDR2 (germline): SGHRS, YFSETQ. Trimming at V came to 0 bases and at J to 3 bases, leaving 1 base not matched to a gene. This CDR3 has 14 amino acids. CDR3 nucleotides: TGCGCCAGCAGCTTGGGGGACAGGGTCTACGAGCAGTACTTC. Amino acids: CASSLGDRVYEQYF.

The chain combines TRBV27 with TRBJ2-1; the match to TRBD2 covers 13 bases. Germline V lookup: CDR1 MNHEY, CDR2 SMNVEV (reference sequence). With V trimmed by 2 bases and J by 6 bases, 4 bases remained unmatched. The CDR3 is made up of 16 amino acids. CDR3 in amino acids: CASSLILAGGPNEQFF. CDR3 in DNA: TGTGCCAGCAGTTTAATACTAGCGGGAGGGCCCAATGAGCAGTTCTTC.

The genes are TRBV9 and TRBJ1-2; 7 bases are shared with TRBD1. V shed 2 bases, J shed 0 bases, and the junction held 1 base outside the gene matches. Germline V gene lookup returns CDR1 SGDLS and CDR2 YYNGEE. CDR3 size: 14 residues. Written as DNA, the CDR3 is TGTGCCAGCAGCGTCGGGACAGCTAACTATGGCTACACCTTC. It codes for CASSVGTANYGYTF. The variable domain in full, with the rest retrieved from reference TRBV9 and TRBJ1-2, is DSGVTQTPKHLITATGQRVTLRCSPRSGDLSVYWYQQSLDQGLQFLIQYYNGEERAKGNILERFSAQQFPDLHSELNLSSLELGDSALYFCASSVGTANYGYTFGSGTRLTVV.

This chain uses TRBV2 with TRBJ2-1; the D is unclear. Germline assignment: CDR1 SNHLY and CDR2 FYNNEI. V lost 0 bases to trimming and J lost 2 bases, with 2 bases between them. The CDR3 contains 13 residues. In DNA form, the CDR3 reads TGTGCCAGCAGTGAAGCCACCTACAATGAGCAGTTCTTC. Translated: CASSEATYNEQFF.

This chain links TRBV19 with TRBJ2-2, with D hard to call. CDR1 LNHDA and CDR2 SQIVND come from the germline V gene (reference sequence). This CDR3 is 14 amino acids long. Trimming cost V 5 bases and J 0 bases, with 7 bases left between them. This CDR3 is CASSPSTNTGELFF. The CDR3 DNA follows: TGTGCCAGTAGTCCCTCTACGAACACCGGGGAGCTGTTTTTT.

The chain is built from TRBV29-1 and TRBJ1-2; possibly TRBD1 for D (6 bases). CDR1 and CDR2 (germline): SQVTM, ANQGSEA. Between the trimmed V and J ends, which lost 5 bases and 2 bases, there was a span of 18 bases. This CDR3 is built from 15 residues. CDR3 nucleotide sequence: TGCAGCGTTATAAAAGAACTCGGACAGAACTATGGCTACACCTTC. Its translation is CSVIKELGQNYGYTF.

The chain is built from TRBV9 and TRBJ2-1, with a weak D call TRBD2 (5 bases). The CDR3 runs to 15 residues. V lost 3 bases and J lost 0, with 10 bases in between. The germline CDR1 and CDR2 sequences are SGDLS and YYNGEE. CDR3 region: CASSALGSSYNEQFF. DNA of the CDR3: TGTGCCAGCAGCGCCCTAGGGAGCTCCTACAATGAGCAGTTCTTC.

The J gene is TRBJ1-5, the V gene TRBV7-2; D may be TRBD1 (6 bases). CDR3 length: 14 amino acids. With 2 bases removed from V and 5 bases from J, the gap between germline ends came to 10 bases. Germline V CDR1 and CDR2: SGHTA, FQGNSA. The CDR3 region is CASSLLNRDQPQHF. CDR3 nucleotides: TGTGCCAGCAGCTTATTAAACAGGGATCAGCCCCAGCATTTT.

The gene calls are TRBV28 and TRBJ1-5, with unresolved D. V lost 8 bases to trimming and J lost 6 bases, with 17 bases between them. The CDR3 covers 14 residues. Germline CDR1 is MDHEN and CDR2 is SYDVKM. The CDR3 region is CASYDTVGRQPQHF. CDR3 nucleotide sequence: TGTGCCAGCTATGATACGGTTGGGCGTCAGCCCCAGCATTTT.

This chain joins TRBV4-3 and TRBJ1-3, with a possible D match to TRBD1 (6 bases). The V gene's germline CDR1 is LGHNA and CDR2 YSLEER. The CDR3 runs to 14 residues. Between the trimmed V and J ends, which lost 4 bases and 4 bases, there was a span of 11 bases. The CDR3 loop reads CASSPGGEGNTIYF. CDR3 DNA: TGCGCCAGCAGCCCGGGGGGCGAAGGAAACACCATATATTTT.

Notes on this clone: This sample includes further DNA sequences coding for the same CDR3. V usage is TRBV30 and J usage is TRBJ1-2; TRBD1 matches 8 bases. V lost 0 bases, J lost 6 bases, and 3 bases stayed unmatched. Germline V gene lookup returns CDR1 GTSNPN and CDR2 SVGIG (reference sequence). CDR3 size: 13 residues. In DNA, the CDR3 is TGTGCCTGGAGTGTATTGACAGGGGATGGCTACACCTTC. Protein: CAWSVLTGDGYTF. The variable domain in full, with the rest retrieved from reference TRBV30 and TRBJ1-2, is SQTIHQWPATLVQPVGSPLSLECTVEGTSNPNLYWYRQAAGRGLQLLFYSVGIGQISSEVPQNLSASRPQDRQFILSSKKLLLSDSGFYLCAWSVLTGDGYTFGSGTRLTVV.

The chain carries TRBV6-5 and TRBJ2-1; D is unclear. This CDR3 is 15 amino acids long. V was pared by 7 bases and J by 2 bases, with 15 bases between. Germline CDR1 and CDR2: MNHEY and SVGAGI. CDR3 nucleotide sequence: TGTGCCAGCAAGAGTTCTAGTCTACCCTACAATGAGCAGTTCTTC. Protein: CASKSSSLPYNEQFF.

The chain recombines TRBV6-5 with TRBJ2-7, with D tentatively TRBD2 (6 bases). Germline CDR1 reads MNHEY; CDR2 reads SVGAGI. The CDR3 is 15 residues long. V lost 7 bases and J 0 bases, leaving 16 bases between the germline ends. The CDR3 spells CASTRGGLTSYEQYF. Written as DNA, the CDR3 is TGTGCCAGCACCAGAGGAGGGCTGACCTCCTACGAGCAGTACTTC.

The table lists this clone with a few counts. The chain recombines TRBV16 with TRBJ1-1; TRBD1 is a possible D gene (5 bases). The germline CDR1 and CDR2 sequences are KGHSY and FQNENV. This CDR3 contains 16 residues. Between the trimmed V and J ends, which lost 2 bases and 5 bases, there was a span of 18 bases. CDR3 coding DNA: TGTGCCAGCAGCCAAACTAAGGGACTTACGAAAACTGAAGCTTTCTTT. Translated: CASSQTKGLTKTEAFF.

The chain has TRBV29-1 and TRBJ1-2; D is possibly TRBD1 (5 bases). Trimming removed 4 bases from V and 5 bases from J, with 14 bases in between. The germline V gene has CDR1 SQVTM and CDR2 ANQGSEA. The length of the CDR3 is 13 residues. The CDR3 loop reads CSVGSGGSYGYTF. The CDR3 region has the DNA TGCAGCGTTGGCTCGGGGGGATCGTATGGCTACACCTTC.

The genes are TRBV19 and TRBJ2-7; 7 bases agree with TRBD2. The trim removed 4 bases at V and 2 bases at J, leaving 8 bases unmatched. Germline V gene lookup returns CDR1 LNHDA and CDR2 SQIVND (reference sequence). This CDR3 region has 15 residues. The CDR3 sequence is CASSNGGSIPYEQYF. CDR3 sequence (DNA): TGTGCCAGTAGTAATGGCGGGAGTATCCCCTACGAGCAGTACTTC.

V and J are TRBV7-2 and TRBJ2-3; D perhaps matches TRBD2 (5 bases). V lost 2 bases and J 2 bases, leaving 11 bases between the germline ends. Germline V gene sequence: CDR1 SGHTA, CDR2 FQGNSA. This CDR3 comprises 15 residues. CDR3 DNA sequence: TGTGCCAGCAGCTTATCGGAGGCACTCACAGATACGCAGTATTTT. The encoded protein is CASSLSEALTDTQYF.

DNA of the CDR3: TGTGCCAGCAGCTATAACACCCTGGGACAGGGTTATTCCTACGAGCAGTACTTC. Its translation: CASSYNTLGQGYSYEQYF. This rearrangement joins TRBV7-2 to TRBJ2-7; 9 bases map to TRBD1. The V gene's germline CDR1 is SGHTA and CDR2 FQGNSA. The V and J ends lost 4 bases and 1 base, in that order; junction bases with no gene match: 14. This CDR3 has 18 amino acids.

The sample holds one count of this clone. This chain connects TRBV4-2 to TRBJ1-3, with 11 nucleotides matching TRBD1. Germline loops: CDR1 LGHNA, CDR2 YNFKEQ. The junction had 17 bases not matched to a gene; V was cut back by 4 bases and J by 0 bases. CDR3 length equals 21 residues. The CDR3 nucleotides are TGTGCCAGCAGCCGCGAAGCCGGGACAGGGGGGTTGACGACCTCTGGAAACACCATATATTTT. It specifies CASSREAGTGGLTTSGNTIYF.

The chain links TRBV6-5 to TRBJ2-3; 7 positions match TRBD2. The trim removed 4 bases at V and 2 bases at J, leaving 3 bases unmatched. The CDR3 sequence is 14 residues long. Germline V gene lookup returns CDR1 MNHEY and CDR2 SVGAGI. The CDR3 DNA sequence: TGTGCCAGCAGTTCCGCGGGAGACACAGATACGCAGTATTTT. Translation gives CASSSAGDTDTQYF.

The rearrangement joins TRBV11-2 to TRBJ1-1; weak D call: TRBD1 (5 bases). The CDR3 runs to 15 residues. V shed 5 bases and J shed 3 bases, with 16 bases lying between them. The germline CDR1 and CDR2 sequences are SGHAT and FQNNGV. The CDR3 coding sequence is TGTGCCAGCAGCGCCTGGGGCGTTCAGGACACTGAAGCTTTCTTT. Translation: CASSAWGVQDTEAFF.

The chain has TRBV19 and TRBJ2-7; D may be TRBD2 (6 bases). The CDR3 extends over 16 amino acids. Germline V CDR1 and CDR2: LNHDA, SQIVND (reference sequence). Deletions cut 5 bases from V and 0 bases from J, with 17 bases between. For the CDR3, the DNA is TGTGCCAGTAGTTCCCTTTTGAGGGGAGGCTCCTACGAGCAGTACTTC. This encodes CASSSLLRGGSYEQYF.

CDR3 in DNA: TGTGCCAGCAGATCCCCTTTAGGCGGGAGGGTAGGGGAGACCCAGTACTTC. This codes for CASRSPLGGRVGETQYF. The V gene is TRBV28, the J gene TRBJ2-5, with 9 bases fitting TRBD2. This CDR3 has 17 amino acids. The J segment lost 5 bases and the V segment lost 6 bases, leaving 16 bases of the junction unmatched. Germline assignment: CDR1 MDHEN and CDR2 SYDVKM.

This chain connects TRBV23-1 to TRBJ1-1; D not resolved. TRBV23-1 belongs to the ORF category, with a function that is uncertain. With 11 bases removed from V and 3 bases from J, the gap between germline ends came to 13 bases. The CDR3 runs to 12 residues. This CDR3 reads CAVFRGYTEAFF. In nucleotides, the CDR3 is TGCGCCGTATTCAGAGGGTACACTGAAGCTTTCTTT.

V gene TRBV6-5 combines with J gene TRBJ2-5, with D maybe TRBD1 (5 bases). This CDR3 has 15 residues. Germline V gene sequence: CDR1 MNHEY, CDR2 SVGAGI. V was pared by 6 bases and J by 1 base, with 15 bases between. CDR3 amino acids: CASSPIVGAQETQYF. The CDR3 bases are TGTGCCAGCAGCCCTATCGTTGGGGCCCAAGAGACCCAGTACTTC.